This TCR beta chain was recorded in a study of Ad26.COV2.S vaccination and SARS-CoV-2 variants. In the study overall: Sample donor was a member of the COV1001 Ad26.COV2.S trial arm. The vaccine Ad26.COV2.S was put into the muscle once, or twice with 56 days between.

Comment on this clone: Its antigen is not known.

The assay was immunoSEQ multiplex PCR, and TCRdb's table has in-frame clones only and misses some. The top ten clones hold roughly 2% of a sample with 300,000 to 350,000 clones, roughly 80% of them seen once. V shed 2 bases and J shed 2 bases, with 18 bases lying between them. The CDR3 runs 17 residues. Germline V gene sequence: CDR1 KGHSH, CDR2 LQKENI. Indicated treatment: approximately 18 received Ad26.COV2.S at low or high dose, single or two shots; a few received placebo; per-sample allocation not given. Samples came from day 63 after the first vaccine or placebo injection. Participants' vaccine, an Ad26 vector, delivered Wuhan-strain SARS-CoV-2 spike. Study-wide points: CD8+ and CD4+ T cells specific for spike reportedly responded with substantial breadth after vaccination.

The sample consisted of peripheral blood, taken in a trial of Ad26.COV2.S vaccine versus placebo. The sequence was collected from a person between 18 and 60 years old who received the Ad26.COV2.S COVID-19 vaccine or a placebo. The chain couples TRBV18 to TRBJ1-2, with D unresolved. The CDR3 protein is CASSPMSIATANYGYTF. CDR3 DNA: TGTGCCAGCTCACCAATGAGCATCGCTACCGCCAACTATGGCTACACCTTC.